The next 26 T cell receptor beta chains were all read from a single sample in a study of breast tumors, draining lymph nodes, adjacent tissues. TCRdb ran MiXCR on the multiplex PCR reads and lists one entry per CDR3 protein. The repertoire consists of approximately 52,000 distinct CDR3 sequences, with roughly two fifths occurring once and the leading ten covering roughly a tenth. Sequenced: breast tumor tissue. These receptors all stem from a female donor with breast cancer. Some clones in this sample may be carry-over from other donors' samples.

At least ten counts were recorded for this clonotype. The chain links TRBV11-3 to TRBJ2-5; D gene ambiguous. The length of the CDR3 is 14 residues. CDR1 SGHNT and CDR2 YENEEA come from the germline V gene. V lost 2 bases and J 3 bases, leaving 10 bases between the germline ends. The CDR3 DNA sequence: TGTGCCAGCAGCTTAAGAGGTGGGGAAGAGACCCAGTACTTC. This encodes CASSLRGGEETQYF.

The CDR3: CASSLSLHASMNTEAFF. The CDR3 bases are TGTGCCAGCAGCTTATCTTTACACGCCTCGATGAACACTGAAGCTTTCTTT. The rearrangement links TRBV7-2 to TRBJ1-1; no definite D call. Germline V gene lookup returns CDR1 SGHTA and CDR2 FQGNSA. The V end was cut by 2 bases, the J end by 0 bases, with 16 bases between. The CDR3 has 17 residues.

Turning to this clonotype: Without the conserved terminal phenylalanine or tryptophan, this CDR3 likely stems from a read error. It is unclear where the CDR3 begins or ends on the DNA, so no DNA is shown, and the CDR3 is as TCRdb lists it. The genes are TRBV29-1 and TRBJ1-2; the table assigns TRBD1, which was not confirmed against the DNA. Germline loops: CDR1 SQVTM, CDR2 ANQGSEA. The CDR3 totals 15 residues, both ends included. The CDR3: CSVETGQGIGGYNFG.

The sample holds many counts of this clonotype. The chain recombines TRBV5-1 with TRBJ2-5; D remains ambiguous. This CDR3 comprises 15 residues. CDR1 and CDR2 (germline): SGHRS, YFSETQ. Trimming left V 5 bases short and J 7 bases short, with 21 bases between. This CDR3 is CASSSPLVDPGTQYF. The CDR3 DNA follows: TGCGCCAGCAGTTCACCACTGGTCGACCCCGGGACCCAGTACTTC.

On this clonotype itself: A junction end diverges from the germline sequence, so it may reflect a read error. The CDR3 DNA sequence: TGTGCCAGCAGTGAGGACCCGCTCGCCGGGGAGCCGTTTTTT. The encoded protein is CASSEDPLAGEPFF. This chain connects TRBV6-1 to TRBJ2-2, with a tentative D call TRBD2 (5 bases). This CDR3 comprises 14 residues. Germline assignment: CDR1 MNHNS and CDR2 SASEGT.

This clonotype appeared many times. J is TRBJ1-2 and V is TRBV11-1, with 8 bases fitting TRBD1. Looked up from germline, CDR1 is SGHAT and CDR2 is FQDESV (reference sequence). The CDR3 spans 15 residues. V gave up 3 bases and J gave up 4 bases; unmatched junction bases: 7. The CDR3 coding sequence is TGTGCCAGCAGCTTCCAACAGGGGGTATCCTATGGCTACACCTTC. It specifies CASSFQQGVSYGYTF.

In this sample, this clonotype turned up many times. The rearrangement joins TRBV19 to TRBJ2-1; TRBD1 might be the D (6 bases). Trimming took off 7 bases at V and 7 bases at J, with 26 bases between the two ends. The CDR3 is made up of 17 amino acids. The germline V gene has CDR1 LNHDA and CDR2 SQIVND (reference sequence). The CDR3 nucleotides read TGTGCCAGTACCGCGATGTACCGGGACAAGGGGCGGAATGAGCAGTTCTTC. Its translation: CASTAMYRDKGRNEQFF.

This clonotype was seen at least ten times. In nucleotides, the CDR3 is TGTGCCAGCAGTTTGACAGGGAGAGGGAACATTCAGTACTTC. This sequence encodes CASSLTGRGNIQYF. The V gene is TRBV27, the J gene TRBJ2-4; 7 nucleotides match TRBD1. The CDR3 extends over 14 amino acids. V lost 3 bases and J lost 7; bases outside the gene matches: 6. In germline, CDR1 is MNHEY, CDR2 SMNVEV (reference sequence).

By share, this clonotype ranks as medium-sized. V usage is TRBV29-1 and J usage is TRBJ2-7; D unresolved. V lost 1 base and J lost 2, with 15 bases in between. CDR3 length equals 15 residues. Germline CDR1 reads SQVTM; CDR2 reads ANQGSEA. The CDR3 region is CSVEGLAANPYEQYF. The CDR3 bases are TGCAGCGTTGAAGGCTTGGCGGCGAACCCCTACGAGCAGTACTTC.

The table lists this clonotype with many counts. The chain has TRBV5-6 and TRBJ2-7; a weak D match, TRBD1 (5 bases). V lost 0 bases and J lost 5, with 18 bases in between. The germline V gene has CDR1 SGHDT and CDR2 YYEEEE. The CDR3 contains 16 residues. The CDR3 DNA is TGTGCCAGCAGCTTGGCCTTGAGAGTCAGGGTCCACGAGCAGTACTTC. Residues: CASSLALRVRVHEQYF.

The chain combines TRBV7-9 with TRBJ2-7; weak D call: TRBD2 (5 bases). Per germline, CDR1 SEHNR and CDR2 FQNEAQ (reference sequence). Trimming cost V 0 bases and J 6 bases, with 9 bases left between them. The CDR3 contains 13 residues. The CDR3 protein is CASSLAGEGEQYF. The CDR3 nucleotides are TGTGCCAGCAGCTTAGCGGGAGAAGGCGAGCAGTACTTC.

The rearrangement links TRBV12-3 or TRBV12-4 to TRBJ2-3; D not certain. The CDR3 loop spans 14 amino acids. Between the trimmed V and J ends, which lost 7 bases and 5 bases, there was a span of 16 bases. DNA of the CDR3: TGTGCCAGCAACCCGATAGTGGGCCTAGATACGCAGTATTTT. The encoded protein is CASNPIVGLDTQYF.

As regards this clonotype: One end of the junction does not line up with germline, which may come from a read error. The V gene is TRBV20-1, the J gene TRBJ2-5, with D hard to call. Germline loops: CDR1 DFQATT, CDR2 SNEGSKA (reference sequence). The CDR3 totals 12 residues. This chain's CDR3 is CSAGDDGETQYF. CDR3 DNA: TGCAGTGCTGGAGATGATGGGGAGACCCAGTACTTC.

The chain carries TRBV5-1 and TRBJ2-7, with 7 bases aligning to TRBD1. Germline V gene data show CDR1 as SGHRS and CDR2 as YFSETQ. After removal of 3 bases from V and 3 bases from J, the junction contained 18 bases not matched to a gene. This CDR3 spans 18 amino acids. The CDR3 nucleotides are TGCGCCAGCAGCTCTAGCCCCAGCCGGGCAGGGGACAGCTACGAGCAGTACTTC. Encoded protein: CASSSSPSRAGDSYEQYF.

The rearrangement uses TRBV6-6 and TRBJ1-1, with D unresolved. With 2 bases removed from V and 5 bases from J, the gap between germline ends came to 15 bases. This CDR3 spans 15 amino acids. The V gene's germline CDR1 is MNHNY and CDR2 SVGAGI (reference sequence). In DNA, the CDR3 is TGTGCCAGCAGTTACCTCCGGTTCGGGGTAACTGAAGCTTTCTTT. Its protein product is CASSYLRFGVTEAFF.

A note on this clonotype: A read error may account for a junction end that differs from germline. The CDR3 protein is CAISESIRSNEQYF. The DNA of the CDR3 is TGTGCCATCAGCGAGTCCATCCGCTCCAACGAGCAGTACTTC. J is TRBJ2-7 and V is TRBV10-3; no firm D call. CDR1 ENHRY and CDR2 SYGVKD come from the germline V gene. This CDR3 has 14 amino acids.

The table lists this clonotype with many counts. The chain has TRBV11-1 and TRBJ2-1; TRBD2 aligns across 9 bases. The CDR3 covers 13 residues. The junction had 8 bases not matched to a gene; V was cut back by 4 bases and J by 13 bases. The V gene's germline CDR1 is SGHAT and CDR2 FQDESV (reference sequence). CDR3 protein: CASSSHFSGSQFF. Here the CDR3 DNA reads TGTGCCAGCAGCTCCCATTTTAGCGGGAGCCAGTTCTTC.

This clonotype was counted at least ten times. The chain recombines TRBV6-6 with TRBJ2-2, with 7 bases fitting TRBD2. The V gene end was trimmed by 5 bases and the J gene end by 8 bases; junction bases not matched to a gene: 11. This CDR3 is built from 15 residues. Germline lookup yields CDR1 MNHNY and CDR2 SVGAGI (reference sequence). CDR3 DNA: TGTGCCAGCAGTCCGCGGGGGACCAGCGGGGGGGAGCTGTTTTTT. Encoded protein: CASSPRGTSGGELFF.

This chain links TRBV5-1 with TRBJ2-7; TRBD1 agrees at 11 bases. Unmatched junction bases numbered 10, after V lost 4 bases and J lost 4 bases. The CDR3 spans 16 residues. Germline V CDR1 and CDR2: SGHRS, YFSETQ. CDR3 DNA: TGCGCCAGCAGCCCTCTGACGGGACAGGGGGTTTACGAGCAGTACTTC. This translates into CASSPLTGQGVYEQYF. The whole variable domain, filled in from reference TRBV5-1 and TRBJ2-7, reads KAGVTQTPRYLIKTRGQQVTLSCSPISGHRSVSWYQQTPGQGLQFLFEYFSETQRNKGNFPGRFSGRQFSNSRSEMNVSTLELGDSALYLCASSPLTGQGVYEQYFGPGTRLTVT.

This clonotype appeared many times. The V call is TRBV12-3 or TRBV12-4, the J call TRBJ2-2; 7 bases fit TRBD1. The CDR3 has 14 amino acids. V lost 6 bases to trimming and J lost 1 base; unmatched junction nucleotides: 2. The CDR3 DNA is TGTGCCAGCAGCCGACAGGGGAACACCGGGGAGCTGTTTTTT. Translation gives CASSRQGNTGELFF.

A few counts support this clonotype. A much larger clone lies one base from this, so it may be a read error. This sequence joins TRBV5-5 and TRBJ2-1; D call uncertain. Germline CDR1 SGHKS, CDR2 YYEKEE (reference sequence). The CDR3 consists of 14 residues. The CDR3 DNA sequence: TGTGCCAGCAGCTTGGCGGCTACCTACAATGAGCAGTCCTTC. This encodes CASSLAATYNEQSF.

Comments on this clonotype: A single base separates this from a much larger clone, so it may be a read error. This rearrangement joins TRBV7-9 to TRBJ2-3; TRBD2 matches 11 bases. Losses at the gene ends were 6 bases for V and 1 base for J; bases not matched to a gene: 9. The CDR3 is 17 residues long. Looked up from germline, CDR1 is SEHNR and CDR2 is FQNEAQ (reference sequence). The CDR3 DNA sequence: TGTGCCAGCAGGTACGGGCAGACTAGCGGGGGCACAGATACGCAGTATTTT. This sequence encodes CASRYGQTSGGTDTQYF.

This clonotype appeared many times. The V call is TRBV5-8, the J call TRBJ1-6; no clear D. Germline CDR1 SGHTS, CDR2 YDEGEE. Trimming stripped 4 bases from V and 13 bases from J, with 6 bases between. The CDR3 is made up of 10 amino acids. DNA of the CDR3: TGTGCCAGCAGCGACTTTCCCCTCCACTTT. It is translated as CASSDFPLHF.

The chain joins TRBV15 to TRBJ2-7, with TRBD1 matching 7 bases. The germline CDR1 and CDR2 sequences are LNHNV and YYDKDF (reference sequence). This CDR3 has 14 amino acids. J was trimmed by 2 bases and V by 0 bases; bases with no gene match: 1. The CDR3: CATSRDQGAYEQYF. CDR3 nucleotides: TGTGCCACCAGCAGAGACCAGGGGGCCTACGAGCAGTACTTC.

V usage is TRBV10-3 and J usage is TRBJ2-5, with D perhaps TRBD2 (6 bases). The CDR3 length is 14 residues. Between the trimmed V and J ends, which lost 2 bases and 5 bases, there was a span of 12 bases. Germline V gene lookup returns CDR1 ENHRY and CDR2 SYGVKD. The CDR3 sequence is CAISEPGGGETQYF. Written as DNA, the CDR3 is TGTGCCATCAGTGAGCCCGGAGGAGGGGAGACCCAGTACTTC.

This clonotype has just a few counts. This is likely a read error, given that the CDR3 carries no conserved phenylalanine or tryptophan at its end. The DNA is left out, because the CDR3 cannot be placed on it with certainty; the CDR3 is given as TCRdb lists it. The chain has TRBV7-2 and TRBJ2-3; the tabulated D call, TRBD1, remains unverified against the DNA. The CDR3 has 14 residues if both end residues are counted. Germline CDR1 is SGHTA and CDR2 is FQGNSA. CDR3 sequence: CASSLGPSTDTQYL.